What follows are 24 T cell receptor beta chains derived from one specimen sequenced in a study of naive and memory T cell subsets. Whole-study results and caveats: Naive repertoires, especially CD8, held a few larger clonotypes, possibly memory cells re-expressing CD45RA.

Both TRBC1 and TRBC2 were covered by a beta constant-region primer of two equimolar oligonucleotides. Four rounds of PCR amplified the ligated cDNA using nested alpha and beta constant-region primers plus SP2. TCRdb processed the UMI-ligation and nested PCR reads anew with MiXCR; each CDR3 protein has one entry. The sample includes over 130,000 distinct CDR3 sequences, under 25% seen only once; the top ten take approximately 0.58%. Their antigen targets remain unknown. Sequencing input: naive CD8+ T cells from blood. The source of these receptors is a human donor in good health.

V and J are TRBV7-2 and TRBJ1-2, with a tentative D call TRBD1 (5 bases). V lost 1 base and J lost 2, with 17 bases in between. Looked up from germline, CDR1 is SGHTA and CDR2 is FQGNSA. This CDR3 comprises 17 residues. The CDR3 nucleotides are TGTGCCAGCAGCTTAGTTGGGACTGCCGAACCAAACTATGGCTACACCTTC. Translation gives CASSLVGTAEPNYGYTF.

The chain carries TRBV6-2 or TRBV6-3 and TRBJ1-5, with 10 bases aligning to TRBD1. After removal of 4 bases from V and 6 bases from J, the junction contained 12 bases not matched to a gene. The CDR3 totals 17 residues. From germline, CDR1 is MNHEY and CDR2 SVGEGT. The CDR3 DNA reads TGTGCCAGCAGTTTCAGAACCGGGACAGGGGAAACTCAGCCCCAGCATTTT. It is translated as CASSFRTGTGETQPQHF.

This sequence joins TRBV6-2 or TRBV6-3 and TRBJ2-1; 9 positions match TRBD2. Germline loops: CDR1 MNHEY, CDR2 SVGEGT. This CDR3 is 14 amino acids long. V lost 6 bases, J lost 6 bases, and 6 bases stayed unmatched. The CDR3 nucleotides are TGTGCCAGCAGCACGGGACTAGCCGCCAATGAGCAGTTCTTC. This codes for CASSTGLAANEQFF.

The CDR3 DNA follows: TGTGCCAGCAGCTTAGTGGGACAGACCTACGAGCAGTACTTC. Amino acids: CASSLVGQTYEQYF. The gene calls are TRBV7-2 and TRBJ2-7; 7 bases fit TRBD1. The V and J ends lost 1 base and 2 bases, in that order; junction bases with no gene match: 2. Germline CDR1 reads SGHTA; CDR2 reads FQGNSA. This CDR3 has 14 amino acids. The whole variable domain, remainder taken from reference TRBV7-2 and TRBJ2-7, is GAGVSQSPSNKVTEKGKDVELRCDPISGHTALYWYRQSLGQGLEFLIYFQGNSAPDKSGLPSDRFSAERTGGSVSTLTIQRTQQEDSAVYLCASSLVGQTYEQYFGPGTRLTVT.

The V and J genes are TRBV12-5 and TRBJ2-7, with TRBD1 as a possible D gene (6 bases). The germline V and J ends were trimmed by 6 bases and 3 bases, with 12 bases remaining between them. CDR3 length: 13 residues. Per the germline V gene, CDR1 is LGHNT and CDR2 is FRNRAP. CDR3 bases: TGTGCTAGTGGCCGAACAGGGTACTACGAGCAGTACTTC. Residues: CASGRTGYYEQYF.

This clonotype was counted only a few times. As DNA, the CDR3 is TGTGCCAGCAGCCAAGGGACTAGCGGGCCACCTTACGAGCAGTACTTC. This sequence encodes CASSQGTSGPPYEQYF. The chain employs TRBV7-3 and TRBJ2-7; 12 bases are a match to TRBD2. Germline V gives CDR1 SGHTA, CDR2 FQGTGA. The V and J ends lost 5 bases and 4 bases, in that order; junction bases with no gene match: 9. The CDR3 runs 16 residues.

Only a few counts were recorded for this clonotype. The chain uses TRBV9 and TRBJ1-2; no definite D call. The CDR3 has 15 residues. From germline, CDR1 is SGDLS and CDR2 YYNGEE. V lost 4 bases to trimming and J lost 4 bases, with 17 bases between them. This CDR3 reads CASSPRPTDIYGYTF. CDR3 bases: TGTGCCAGCAGCCCAAGACCCACAGACATCTATGGCTACACCTTC.

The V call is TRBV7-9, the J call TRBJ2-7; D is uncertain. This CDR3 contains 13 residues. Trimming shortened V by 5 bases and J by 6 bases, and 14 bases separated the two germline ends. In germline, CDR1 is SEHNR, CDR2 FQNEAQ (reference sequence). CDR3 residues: CASSPPPLGEQYF. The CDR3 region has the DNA TGTGCCAGCAGCCCCCCGCCCCTGGGCGAGCAGTACTTC.

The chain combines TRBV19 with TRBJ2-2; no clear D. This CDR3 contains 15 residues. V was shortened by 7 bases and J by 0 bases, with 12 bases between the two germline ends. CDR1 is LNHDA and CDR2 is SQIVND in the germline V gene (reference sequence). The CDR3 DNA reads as TGTGCCAGTACGCCGGCCCCGACGAACACCGGGGAGCTGTTTTTT. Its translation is CASTPAPTNTGELFF.

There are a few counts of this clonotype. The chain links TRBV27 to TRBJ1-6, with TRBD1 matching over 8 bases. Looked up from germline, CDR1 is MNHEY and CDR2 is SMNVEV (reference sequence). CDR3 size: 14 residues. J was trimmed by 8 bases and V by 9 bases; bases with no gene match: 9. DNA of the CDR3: TGTGCCAGTTCCTCCGGGACAGGTTATTCACCCCTCCACTTT. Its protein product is CASSSGTGYSPLHF.

This CDR3 is CASSIRGAGYSYNEQFF. CDR3 nucleotides: TGTGCCAGTAGTATAAGGGGGGCGGGATACTCCTACAATGAGCAGTTCTTC. This rearrangement joins TRBV19 to TRBJ2-1; the D call may be TRBD1 or TRBD2 (6 bases each). Germline assignment: CDR1 LNHDA and CDR2 SQIVND (reference sequence). The CDR3 contains 17 residues. Between the trimmed V and J ends, which lost 2 bases and 0 bases, there was a span of 14 bases.

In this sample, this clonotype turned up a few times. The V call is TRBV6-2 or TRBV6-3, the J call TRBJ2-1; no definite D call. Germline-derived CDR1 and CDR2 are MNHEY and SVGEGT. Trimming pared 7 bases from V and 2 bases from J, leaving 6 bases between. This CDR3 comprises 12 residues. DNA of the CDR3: TGTGCCAGCACCGGAGCCTACAATGAGCAGTTCTTC. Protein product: CASTGAYNEQFF.

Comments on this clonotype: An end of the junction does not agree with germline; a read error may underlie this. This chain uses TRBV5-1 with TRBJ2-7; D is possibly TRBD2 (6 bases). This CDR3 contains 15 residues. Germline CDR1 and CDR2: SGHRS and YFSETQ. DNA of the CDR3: TGCGCCAGCAACTTGGAGGGCGGAACTGGCTACGAGCAGTACTTC. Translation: CASNLEGGTGYEQYF.

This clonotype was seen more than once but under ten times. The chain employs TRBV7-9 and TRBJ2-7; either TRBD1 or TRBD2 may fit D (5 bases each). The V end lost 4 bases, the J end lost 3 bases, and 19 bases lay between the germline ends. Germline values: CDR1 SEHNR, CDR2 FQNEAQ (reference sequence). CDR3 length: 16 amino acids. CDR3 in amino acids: CASSSSSGPGLYEQYF. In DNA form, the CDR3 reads TGTGCCAGCAGCTCCTCATCGGGACCGGGCCTCTACGAGCAGTACTTC.

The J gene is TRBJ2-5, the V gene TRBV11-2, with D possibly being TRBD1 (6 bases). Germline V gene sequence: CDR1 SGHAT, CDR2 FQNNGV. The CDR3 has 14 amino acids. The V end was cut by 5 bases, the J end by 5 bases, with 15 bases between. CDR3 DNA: TGTGCCAGCAGCACCCACGCTGGGGGCGAGACCCAGTACTTC. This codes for CASSTHAGGETQYF.

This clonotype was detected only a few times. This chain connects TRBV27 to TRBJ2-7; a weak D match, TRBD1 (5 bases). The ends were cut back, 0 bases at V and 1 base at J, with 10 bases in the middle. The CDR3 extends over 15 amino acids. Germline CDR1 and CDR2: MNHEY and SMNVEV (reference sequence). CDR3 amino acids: CASSLSMGLSYEQYF. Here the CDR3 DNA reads TGTGCCAGCAGTTTATCGATGGGGCTTTCCTACGAGCAGTACTTC.

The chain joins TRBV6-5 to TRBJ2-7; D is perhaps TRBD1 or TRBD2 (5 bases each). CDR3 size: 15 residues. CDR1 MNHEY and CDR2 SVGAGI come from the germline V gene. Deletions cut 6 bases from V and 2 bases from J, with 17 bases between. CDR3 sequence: CASSPGPGTTYEQYF. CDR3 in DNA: TGTGCCAGCAGCCCGGGACCAGGGACGACCTACGAGCAGTACTTC.

The CDR3 sequence is CASSQDPSGLAVSTDTQYF. For the CDR3, the DNA is TGCGCCAGCAGCCAAGACCCCTCGGGACTAGCGGTTAGCACAGATACGCAGTATTTT. V gene TRBV4-3 combines with J gene TRBJ2-3, with 11 positions matching TRBD2. Trimming at V came to 0 bases and at J to 0 bases, leaving 8 bases not matched to a gene. Germline CDR1 is LGHNA and CDR2 is YSLEER. The CDR3 consists of 19 residues.

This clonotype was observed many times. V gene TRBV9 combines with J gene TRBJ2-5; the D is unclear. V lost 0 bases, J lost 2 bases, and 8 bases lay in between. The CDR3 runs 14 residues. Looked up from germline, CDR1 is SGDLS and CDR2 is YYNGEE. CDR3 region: CASSVGAAQETQYF. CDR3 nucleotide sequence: TGTGCCAGCAGCGTAGGGGCTGCACAAGAGACCCAGTACTTC.

The chain's CDR3 is CASSDWGQGEAEQYF. The CDR3 DNA sequence: TGTGCCAGCAGTGACTGGGGACAGGGTGAGGCCGAGCAGTACTTC. The chain has TRBV6-6 and TRBJ2-7, with 9 bases matching TRBD1. The CDR3 has 15 amino acids. Germline V gene data show CDR1 as MNHNY and CDR2 as SVGAGI (reference sequence). V gave up 5 bases and J gave up 6 bases; unmatched junction bases: 11.

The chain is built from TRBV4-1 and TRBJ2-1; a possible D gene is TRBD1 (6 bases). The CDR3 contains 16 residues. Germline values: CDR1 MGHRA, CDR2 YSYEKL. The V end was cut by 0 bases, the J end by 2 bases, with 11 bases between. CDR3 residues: CASSQDLAGAYNEQFF. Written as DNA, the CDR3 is TGCGCCAGCAGCCAAGATTTGGCAGGGGCCTACAATGAGCAGTTCTTC.

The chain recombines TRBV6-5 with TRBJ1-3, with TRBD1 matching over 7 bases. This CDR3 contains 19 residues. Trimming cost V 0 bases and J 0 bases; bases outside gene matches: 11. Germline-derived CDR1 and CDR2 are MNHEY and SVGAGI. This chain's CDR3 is CASSYSAPGQSLSGNTIYF. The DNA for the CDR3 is TGTGCCAGCAGTTACTCCGCTCCGGGACAGAGCCTCTCTGGAAACACCATATATTTT.

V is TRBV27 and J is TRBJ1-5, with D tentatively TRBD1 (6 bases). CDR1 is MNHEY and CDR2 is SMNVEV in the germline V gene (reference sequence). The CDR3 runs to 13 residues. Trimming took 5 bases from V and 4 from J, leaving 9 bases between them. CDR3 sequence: CASSVQGNQPQHF. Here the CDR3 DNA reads TGTGCCAGCAGTGTCCAGGGGAATCAGCCCCAGCATTTT.

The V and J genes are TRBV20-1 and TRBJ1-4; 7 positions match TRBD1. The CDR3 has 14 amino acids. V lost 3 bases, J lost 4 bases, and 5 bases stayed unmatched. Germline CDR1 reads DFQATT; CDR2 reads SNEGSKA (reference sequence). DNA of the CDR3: TGCAGTGCTAGCGGGACAGAGTTTAATGAAAAACTGTTTTTT. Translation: CSASGTEFNEKLFF.